These T cell receptor beta chains were read from a single sample in a study of CD8 T cells in ankylosing spondylitis. TCRdb called the 5' RACE reads again in MiXCR, with one record for every CDR3 protein. The profile shows tens of thousands of distinct CDR3 sequences, approximately 11% of them singletons. The sample taken for sequencing was blood, either unsorted or a sorted T cell fraction (not recorded which). Source of these receptors: a male donor with ankylosing spondylitis or in good health (not recorded which). Both conserved end residues are part of each CDR3. D genes are given only for firm matches. Where a row states a size, it is once, few, many or the class of an expanded clone; other rows omit it.

TRBV6-5,many,TRBD1,TRBJ1-5,14,TGTGCCAGCAGCCGAGACAGGGGTGAACAGCCCCAGCATTTT,CASSRDRGEQPQHF
TRBV5-1,many,.,TRBJ2-3,12,TGCGCCAGCAGCTTGGTGGGGGATACGCAGTATTTT,CASSLVGDTQYF
TRBV3-1,many,.,TRBJ2-5,14,TGTGCCAGCAGCCAAGGCCTAGTGGGAGAGACCCAGTACTTC,CASSQGLVGETQYF
TRBV7-6,many,.,TRBJ2-1,14,TGTGCCAGCAGCTCCTATAAGGGGGACAATGAGCAGTTCTTC,CASSSYKGDNEQFF
TRBV5-1,many,.,TRBJ2-3,14,TGCGCCAGCAGCTTGGTTGGGTTAAGGGATACGCAGTATTTT,CASSLVGLRDTQYF
TRBV9,many,.,TRBJ2-5,13,TGTGCCAGCAGCGTAGCTTCGGAAGAGACCCAGTACTTC,CASSVASEETQYF
TRBV5-1,many,.,TRBJ1-1,13,TGCGCCAGCAGCTTAATGTCGAACACTGAAGCTTTCTTT,CASSLMSNTEAFF
TRBV13,many,.,TRBJ2-1,15,TGTGCCAGCAGCTTCCGGACAGTCCCCTACAATGAGCAGTTCTTC,CASSFRTVPYNEQFF
TRBV2,few,.,TRBJ2-7,15,TGTGCCAGCAGTGGAGAGGAGAGCCTAACCTACGAGCAGTACTTC,CASSGEESLTYEQYF
TRBV5-1,many,.,TRBJ2-5,14,TGCGCCAGCAGCTCTCAAGGACAGCAAGAGACCCAGTACTTC,CASSSQGQQETQYF
TRBV5-6,many,.,TRBJ2-2,16,TGTGCCAGCAGCTTAGGGATGGGACAAAACACCGGGGAGCTGTTTTTT,CASSLGMGQNTGELFF
TRBV7-6,many,TRBD1,TRBJ1-2,17,TGTGCCAGCAGCGCATTACCGGGACAGGGTCGTAACTATGGCTACACCTTC,CASSALPGQGRNYGYTF
TRBV20-1,many,.,TRBJ2-1,14,TGCAGTGCCACCTCTCGCCCGATCTACAATGAGCAGTTCTTC,CSATSRPIYNEQFF
TRBV3-1,.,.,TRBJ2-1,17,TGTGCCAGCAGCCGTTCTCCAGGGCCATCCCAGGGAAATGAGCAGTTCTTC,CASSRSPGPSQGNEQFF
TRBV20-1,many,TRBD2,TRBJ2-1,12,TGCAGTGAAAACCCGGGAGGCAATGAGCAGTTCTTC,CSENPGGNEQFF
TRBV20-1,many,TRBD1,TRBJ2-7,13,TGCAGTGCTAACCGGGACAGCTCCTACGAGCAGTACTTC,CSANRDSSYEQYF
TRBV12-3/TRBV12-4,many,.,TRBJ1-2,13,TGTGCCAGCAGTAAAACAGGGAACTATGGCTACACCTTC,CASSKTGNYGYTF
TRBV20-1,.,TRBD1,TRBJ1-5,14,TGCAGTGCTAGGAGAGGACAGGTTAATCAGCCCCAGCATTTT,CSARRGQVNQPQHF
TRBV5-1,many,TRBD1,TRBJ1-5,17,TGCGCCAGCAGCTTGGGGACAGGGGGTCATAGCAATCAGCCCCAGCATTTT,CASSLGTGGHSNQPQHF
TRBV6-1,many,.,TRBJ1-5,18,TGTGCCAGCAGTCGGGCAGCTAATCCTGTCTATAGCAATCAGCCCCAGCATTTT,CASSRAANPVYSNQPQHF
TRBV12-3/TRBV12-4,many,.,TRBJ2-5,12,TGTGCCAGCAGGGAAGGTGCGGAGACCCAGTACTTC,CASREGAETQYF
TRBV30,.,TRBD1,TRBJ1-1,15,TGTGCCTGGAGTCCCAGGGGGCGCGATAACACTGAAGCTTTCTTT,CAWSPRGRDNTEAFF
TRBV4-2,.,.,TRBJ2-7,12,TGTGCCAGCAGCCCACAGGGTTACGAGCAGTACTTC,CASSPQGYEQYF
TRBV7-9,.,.,TRBJ2-1,17,TGTGCCAGCAGCTCCCTTGCTAAAGGGGGGCGAAACAATGAGCAGTTCTTC,CASSSLAKGGRNNEQFF
TRBV12-5,.,.,TRBJ1-1,14,TGTGCTAGTGGTTTGGGAGACAGTAGGGCTGAAGCTTTCTTT,CASGLGDSRAEAFF
TRBV29-1,many,.,TRBJ1-6,13,TGCAGCGTTGCCCGACAGCCCGATTCACCCCTCCACTTT,CSVARQPDSPLHF